This is a list of T cell receptor beta chains from one sample in a study of T cell responses to AZD1222 COVID-19 vaccine. Libraries were prepared by immunoSEQ multiplex PCR; TCRdb keeps only in-frame clonotypes and omits some of them. The sample records some 100,000 clones, approximately 87% being singletons. Sequencing was performed on peripheral blood, taken on day 0 of MenACWY control vaccination. The receptors were sampled from an adult in good health. CDR3s include the opening cysteine and the closing phenylalanine or tryptophan. A D gene is named only where the DNA matches it firmly. Expanded clones get a size class; other rows say once, few or many, or leave the size out.

j_call	cdr3_length	clone_size	d_call	v_call	cdr3_aa	cdr3_nt
TRBJ2-7	15	NA	NA	TRBV28	CASSFLGDSSYEQYF	TGTGCCAGCAGTTTCTTGGGGGACTCTTCCTACGAGCAGTACTTC
TRBJ1-5	11	NA	NA	TRBV27	CASSPQGLSRF	TGTGCCAGCAGTCCCCAGGGTCTGAGCCGGTTT
TRBJ2-1	15	NA	NA	TRBV4-3	CASSQDHQAHNEQFF	TGCGCCAGCAGCCAAGATCACCAGGCACACAATGAGCAGTTCTTC
TRBJ2-7	15	once	NA	TRBV7-4	CASSFTGGSPYEQYF	TGTGCCAGCAGCTTTACTGGAGGATCCCCCTACGAGCAGTACTTC
TRBJ2-3	16	NA	TRBD2	TRBV5-8	CASSLILLAGTDTQYF	TGTGCCAGCAGCTTGATCCTACTAGCGGGGACAGATACGCAGTATTTT
TRBJ2-5	12	NA	NA	TRBV19	CASWGGAETQYF	TGTGCCAGTTGGGGCGGGGCGGAGACCCAGTACTTC
TRBJ1-4	15	few	NA	TRBV6-1	CASSESPRTFEKLFF	TGTGCCAGCAGTGAGAGTCCGAGAACCTTTGAAAAACTGTTTTTT
TRBJ1-2	14	NA	NA	TRBV18	CASSPRGQTYGYTF	TGTGCCAGCTCACCACGTGGACAGACCTATGGCTACACCTTC
TRBJ2-7	13	NA	TRBD1	TRBV4-2	CASSQEQGNEQYF	TGTGCCAGCAGCCAAGAACAGGGGAACGAGCAGTACTTC
TRBJ1-2	14	few	TRBD1	TRBV2	CASSPRTGMGGYTF	TGTGCCAGCAGTCCACGGACAGGGATGGGGGGCTACACCTTC
TRBJ2-4	16	NA	TRBD2	TRBV18	CASSSETSGSTNIQYF	TGTGCCAGCTCATCGGAGACTAGCGGGAGTACCAACATTCAGTACTTC
TRBJ2-1	15	once	TRBD2	TRBV6-2/TRBV6-3	CASSYHSGGNNEQFF	TGTGCCAGCAGTTACCATAGCGGGGGAAACAATGAGCAGTTCTTC
TRBJ1-5	13	NA	NA	TRBV28	CASVEQGNQPQHF	TGTGCCAGCGTTGAGCAGGGTAATCAGCCCCAGCATTTT
TRBJ2-7	14	NA	NA	TRBV3-1/TRBV3-2	CASSQQTGIYEQYF	TGTGCCAGCAGCCAGCAAACGGGGATCTACGAGCAGTACTTC
TRBJ1-6	19	NA	TRBD1	TRBV2	CASSLRQGEESSYNSPLHF	TGTGCCAGCAGTCTCCGACAGGGGGAGGAAAGCTCCTATAATTCACCCCTCCACTTT
TRBJ2-2	13	NA	NA	TRBV9	CASSAGYPGELFF	TGTGCCAGCAGCGCGGGGTATCCCGGGGAGCTGTTTTTT
TRBJ1-2	15	NA	NA	TRBV7-2	CASSLESGEVYGYTF	TGTGCCAGCAGCTTAGAGTCCGGGGAGGTCTATGGCTACACCTTC
TRBJ1-4	18	NA	TRBD1	TRBV5-1	CASSYNRGSGTTNEKLFF	TGCGCCAGCAGCTACAACAGGGGTTCGGGGACAACTAATGAAAAACTGTTTTTT
TRBJ2-4	13	NA	NA	TRBV11-3	CASSSSAHGIQYF	TGTGCCAGCAGCTCGTCTGCCCACGGCATTCAGTACTTC
TRBJ2-1	15	NA	TRBD2	TRBV3-1/TRBV3-2	CASSRGLAGAKEQFF	TGTGCCAGCAGCAGAGGACTAGCGGGAGCCAAGGAGCAGTTCTTC
TRBJ1-4	15	NA	TRBD1	TRBV7-2	CASSFMGQGSQKLFF	TGTGCCAGCAGCTTTATGGGACAGGGGAGTCAAAAACTGTTTTTT
TRBJ2-7	14	NA	TRBD1	TRBV19	CASSSGQGPYEQYF	TGTGCCAGTAGTTCCGGACAGGGGCCCTACGAGCAGTACTTC
TRBJ2-7	15	NA	NA	TRBV5-4	CASSLTQGGAYEQYF	TGTGCCAGCAGCTTGACCCAAGGGGGGGCCTACGAGCAGTACTTC
TRBJ2-5	15	NA	TRBD2	TRBV7-2	CASSPTSGGLETQYF	TGTGCCAGCAGCCCGACTAGCGGGGGGTTGGAGACCCAGTACTTC
TRBJ1-2	14	NA	NA	TRBV6-5	CASSRDYPSYGYTF	TGTGCCAGCAGCCGAGATTACCCCAGCTATGGCTACACCTTC
TRBJ1-1	13	NA	NA	TRBV11-3	CASSLDRNTEAFF	TGTGCCAGCAGCTTAGACAGGAACACTGAAGCTTTCTTT
TRBJ1-2	14	NA	NA	TRBV6-5	CASSRTVMTYGYTF	TGTGCCAGCAGTAGGACTGTCATGACCTATGGCTACACCTTC
TRBJ1-5	13	NA	TRBD1	TRBV19	CASREGQGGPQHF	TGTGCCAGTAGAGAAGGGCAGGGGGGGCCCCAGCATTTT
TRBJ2-5	17	few	TRBD1	TRBV4-2	CASSQARGPDRGETQYF	TGTGCCAGCAGCCAAGCCCGGGGCCCGGACAGGGGAGAGACCCAGTACTTC
TRBJ1-2	11	few	NA	TRBV23-1	CASNQSHGYTF	TGCGCCAGCAACCAGAGTCATGGCTACACCTTC
TRBJ2-7	15	NA	TRBD2	TRBV4-1	CASSKSAGGTYEQYF	TGCGCCTCATCCAAATCAGCGGGAGGAACCTACGAGCAGTACTTC
TRBJ2-5	16	NA	NA	TRBV7-9	CASSFSSRGSQETQYF	TGTGCCAGCAGCTTTTCGTCCAGGGGAAGCCAAGAGACCCAGTACTTC
TRBJ2-1	14	once	TRBD1	TRBV28	CASSLTPTGNEQFF	TGTGCCAGCAGTCTGACGCCGACAGGGAATGAGCAGTTCTTC
TRBJ1-6	14	once	NA	TRBV19	CASSMGFDTSPLHF	TGTGCCAGTAGTATGGGGTTTGATACTTCACCCCTCCACTTT
TRBJ2-7	13	once	TRBD1	TRBV28	CASRAGTAYEQYF	TGTGCCAGCAGGGCCGGGACAGCCTACGAGCAGTACTTC
TRBJ2-2	13	NA	NA	TRBV12-3/TRBV12-4	CASSFRESGELFF	TGTGCCAGCAGTTTCCGGGAAAGCGGGGAGCTGTTTTTT
TRBJ1-6	13	NA	NA	TRBV27	CASSPASNSPLHF	TGTGCCAGCAGTCCAGCCTCTAATTCACCCCTCCACTTT
TRBJ1-2	15	NA	NA	TRBV29-1	CSVEEAGPHNYGYTF	TGCAGCGTTGAAGAGGCGGGACCGCATAACTATGGCTACACCTTC
TRBJ1-4	15	NA	NA	TRBV7-9	CASSLVRGELEKLFF	TGTGCCAGCAGCTTAGTCCGGGGGGAGCTTGAAAAACTGTTTTTT
TRBJ1-3	15	NA	NA	TRBV20-1	CSARAGGGPGNTIYF	TGCAGTGCTCGTGCCGGGGGAGGACCTGGAAACACCATATATTTT